A selection of T cell receptor beta chains follows, all from one sample in a study of T-cell reconstitution after alpha-beta-depleted transplantation in children. TCRdb analysed the PCR reads with MiXCR anew, one entry per CDR3 protein. The data contain some 200,000 distinct CDR3 sequences, approximately 8.4% of them singletons. The input for sequencing was PBMCs, mostly from graft donor cells, taken 360 days after TCRalphabeta/CD19-depleted stem cell transplant. These TCRs come from a male patient between 2 and 10 years old who had a stem cell transplant for acute myeloid leukemia, so the T cells may come from the graft donor. Each CDR3 is given with its conserved first and last residue. Fields, in order: V gene, clone size, D gene, J gene, CDR3 DNA, CDR3 protein. A D gene is named only where the DNA matches it firmly. Clone size is stated in some rows and not others, as once, few, many or a class when expanded.

TRBV12-3/TRBV12-4	.	.	TRBJ1-1	TGTGCCAGCAGCCACAGGAGGGACACTGAAGCTTTCTTT	CASSHRRDTEAFF
TRBV6-5	few	.	TRBJ1-4	TGTGCCAGCAACCGGTTGGGGGGTGAGCTGTTTTTT	CASNRLGGELFF
TRBV4-1	once	.	TRBJ2-7	TGCGCCAGCAGCCAACGCGACAGCCACACAAGGGGGTGGACCTACGAGCAGTACTTC	CASSQRDSHTRGWTYEQYF
TRBV15	many	.	TRBJ2-7	TGTGCCACCAGCAGAGTTTTCTCCTACGAGCAGTACTTC	CATSRVFSYEQYF
TRBV5-1	many	.	TRBJ2-6	TGCGCCAGCAGCTTGTCGAGCAGTTCGGGGGCCAACGTCCTGACTTTC	CASSLSSSSGANVLTF
TRBV19	.	.	TRBJ1-5	TGTGCCAGTAGTATCGGGGCAGGGTCACAGCCCCAGCATTTT	CASSIGAGSQPQHF
TRBV20-1	few	.	TRBJ1-4	TGCAGTGCTAGAGTAGTGGAGAACCCCATTGAAAAACTGTTTTTT	CSARVVENPIEKLFF
TRBV12-3/TRBV12-4	few	TRBD1	TRBJ1-6	TGTGCCAGCCGGGGACAGCCCTACCCGACGACCTTTTTT	CASRGQPYPTTFF
TRBV9	many	.	TRBJ2-1	TGTGCCAGCGGCCCGGACAATGAGCAGTTCTTC	CASGPDNEQFF
TRBV12-3/TRBV12-4	many	.	TRBJ2-5	TGTGCCAGCAGTTTTAGGCTAGAGGGAGAGACCCAGTACTTC	CASSFRLEGETQYF
TRBV9	many	.	TRBJ1-4	TGTGCCAGCAGCGTAGGGGGTAAGGATGAAAAACTGTTTTTT	CASSVGGKDEKLFF
TRBV5-1	.	TRBD2	TRBJ2-5	TGCGCCAGCAGCCCGGGATTAGCGGGAGGGATCCAAGAGACCCAGTACTTC	CASSPGLAGGIQETQYF
TRBV7-9	many	.	TRBJ2-3	TGTGCCAGCAGCGATACTCCCCAAAGGGATACGCAGTATTTT	CASSDTPQRDTQYF
TRBV5-1	many	.	TRBJ2-7	TGCGCCAGCAGCTTGACGGTCCCCTACGAGCAGTACTTC	CASSLTVPYEQYF
TRBV12-3/TRBV12-4	few	.	TRBJ2-3	TGTGCCAGCAGCGAGTTAACAGGAGCAGGGGATACGCAGTATTTT	CASSELTGAGDTQYF
TRBV7-2	few	.	TRBJ2-4	TGTGCCAGCAGGAAGCAGGGGGGTGCCAAAAACATTCAGTACTTC	CASRKQGGAKNIQYF
TRBV5-1	few	.	TRBJ2-1	TGCGCCAGCAGCGTCCGACTAGGTGGGTCCTACAATGAGCAGTTCTTC	CASSVRLGGSYNEQFF
TRBV5-1	many	TRBD2	TRBJ2-3	TGCGCCAGCATCGGGGACCCCTGGACTAGTCAAGATACGCAGTATTTT	CASIGDPWTSQDTQYF
TRBV29-1	.	TRBD1	TRBJ2-5	TGCAGCGTCGCGCGCCACAGAACAGGGGAAGAGACCCAGTACTTC	CSVARHRTGEETQYF
TRBV15	many	.	TRBJ1-1	TGTGCCACCAGCAGACCGGCGGGGGCCACTGAAGCTTTCTTT	CATSRPAGATEAFF
TRBV5-1	.	.	TRBJ2-3	TGCGCCAGCAGCTTGGGGGGGACCGCCACAGATACGCAGTATTTT	CASSLGGTATDTQYF
TRBV6-6	many	TRBD1	TRBJ1-1	TGTGCCAGCAGTTACTCTTCCGGGACAGGGGGCACTGAAGCTTTCTTT	CASSYSSGTGGTEAFF
TRBV20-1	few	.	TRBJ1-3	TGCAGTGCTAGAGTCCCGTGGGGTTCTGGAAACACCATATATTTT	CSARVPWGSGNTIYF
TRBV27	many	TRBD1	TRBJ2-2	TGTGCCAGCAGTTTAATCGGGACAGGGGGTTCCGGGGAGCTGTTTTTT	CASSLIGTGGSGELFF
TRBV2	many	TRBD1	TRBJ2-2	TGTGCCAGCAGGGGACAGGTTACCGGGGAGCTGTTTTTT	CASRGQVTGELFF
TRBV12-3/TRBV12-4	many	.	TRBJ2-2	TGTGCCAGCAGTTTTTTGTCCAGAGCGAACACCGGGGAGCTGTTTTTT	CASSFLSRANTGELFF
TRBV5-6	many	.	TRBJ2-6	TGTGCCAGCAGCTTGGCAAGACACTCTGGGGCCAACGTCCTGACTTTC	CASSLARHSGANVLTF
TRBV18	few	TRBD1	TRBJ1-3	TGTGCCAGCTCACCGTACGCGGACAGGGGCCTTGGAAACACCATATATTTT	CASSPYADRGLGNTIYF
TRBV10-3	many	.	TRBJ2-3	TGTGCCATCAGTGAGTCGTCGGGCACAGATACGCAGTATTTT	CAISESSGTDTQYF
TRBV12-3/TRBV12-4	.	.	TRBJ1-2	TGTGCCAGCAGTTCCAGGCTGCGTGGCTACACCTTC	CASSSRLRGYTF
TRBV12-3/TRBV12-4	many	.	TRBJ2-5	TGTGCCAGCAGTTTCGGGGGAAGGGAGACCCAGTACTTC	CASSFGGRETQYF
TRBV12-3/TRBV12-4	many	TRBD2	TRBJ2-5	TGTGCCAGCAGTAGCATAGCGGGGGCCCCGGGTGGGACCCAGTACTTC	CASSSIAGAPGGTQYF
TRBV4-1	many	.	TRBJ1-3	TGCGCCAGCAGCCAAGAAAGGAGCAGGTCCTCTGGAAACACCATATATTTT	CASSQERSRSSGNTIYF
TRBV12-3/TRBV12-4	many	TRBD1	TRBJ2-1	TGTGCCAGCAGTTTAGCACCGGGACAGGGCTACAATGAGCAGTTCTTC	CASSLAPGQGYNEQFF
TRBV12-3/TRBV12-4	few	TRBD2	TRBJ2-7	TGTGCCAGCAGTCCCAAAGACCCTAGCGGGATGCTCTACGAGCAGTACTTC	CASSPKDPSGMLYEQYF
TRBV29-1	.	.	TRBJ2-3	TGCAGCGCCACGTGGGGGCCCCGCACAGATACGCAGTATTTT	CSATWGPRTDTQYF
TRBV20-1	few	.	TRBJ1-1	TGCAGTGCCGAGAGGGGTTTGAACACTGAAGCTTTCTTT	CSAERGLNTEAFF
TRBV10-3	many	.	TRBJ2-1	TGTGCCATCAGTGACTCGGTGGGAGACAATGAGCAGTTCTTC	CAISDSVGDNEQFF
TRBV4-1	many	TRBD1	TRBJ2-2	TGCGCCAGCAGCCAGGGGGACAGTAGGCCCGGGGAGCTGTTTTTT	CASSQGDSRPGELFF
TRBV12-5	once	TRBD2	TRBJ2-5	TGTGCTAGTGGTTTACGGCGGGAGGCCCCCCTCAAGACCCAGTACTTC	CASGLRREAPLKTQYF